This TCR beta chain was found in a study of CD8 T cells in Susac syndrome. When the RNA was reverse transcribed, random hexamers were used with an input of roughly 0.45 to 1 ug. Amplification of the TCR beta CDR3 was carried out by immunoSEQ multiplex PCR, which spanned a total of 54 Vbeta and 13 Jbeta segments. TCRdb ran MiXCR on the immunoSEQ multiplex PCR reads and lists one entry per CDR3 protein. The sample contains 150,000 to 200,000 distinct CDR3 sequences, roughly 94% of which appear only once. Sequencing of TCR beta was undertaken in CD8+ and CD4+ T cells derived from blood. V shed 6 bases and J shed 0 bases, with 9 bases lying between them. Per germline, CDR1 MNHEY and CDR2 SVGEGT. The CDR3 contains 13 residues.

The receptor's source is a human donor with multiple sclerosis. This chain joins TRBV6-2 or TRBV6-3 and TRBJ2-7, with D possibly matching TRBD2 (6 bases). Material: CD4+ T cells from PBMCs. CDR3 region: CASRFSGSYEQYF. The CDR3 nucleotides read TGTGCCAGCAGATTTAGCGGCTCCTACGAGCAGTACTTC.